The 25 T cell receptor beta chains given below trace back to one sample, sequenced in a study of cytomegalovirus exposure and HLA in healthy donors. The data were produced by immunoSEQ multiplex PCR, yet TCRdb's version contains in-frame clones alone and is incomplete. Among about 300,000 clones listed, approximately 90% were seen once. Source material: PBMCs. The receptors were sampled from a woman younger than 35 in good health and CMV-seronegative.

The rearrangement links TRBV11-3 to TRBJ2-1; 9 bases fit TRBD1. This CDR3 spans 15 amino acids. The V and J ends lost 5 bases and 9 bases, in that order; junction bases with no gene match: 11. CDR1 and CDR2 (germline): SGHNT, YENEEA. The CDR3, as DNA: TGTGCCAGCAGCCTAACGGGACAGGGTGTCCGTGAGCAGTTCTTC. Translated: CASSLTGQGVREQFF.

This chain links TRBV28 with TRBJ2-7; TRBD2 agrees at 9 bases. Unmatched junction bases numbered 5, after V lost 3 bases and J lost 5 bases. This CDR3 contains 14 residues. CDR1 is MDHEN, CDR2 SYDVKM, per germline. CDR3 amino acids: CASSFSGLAHEQYF. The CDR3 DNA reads TGTGCCAGCAGTTTCTCGGGACTAGCCCACGAGCAGTACTTC.

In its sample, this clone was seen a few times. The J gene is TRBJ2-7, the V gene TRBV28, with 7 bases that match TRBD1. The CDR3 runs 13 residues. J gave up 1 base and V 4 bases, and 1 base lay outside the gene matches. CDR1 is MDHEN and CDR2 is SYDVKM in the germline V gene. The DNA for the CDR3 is TGTGCCAGCAGTTGGGGACAGTCCTACGAGCAGTACTTC. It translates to CASSWGQSYEQYF.

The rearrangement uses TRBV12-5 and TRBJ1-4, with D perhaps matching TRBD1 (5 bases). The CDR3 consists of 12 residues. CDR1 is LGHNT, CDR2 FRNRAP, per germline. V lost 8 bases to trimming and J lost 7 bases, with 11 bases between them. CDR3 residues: CASRTGGEKLFF. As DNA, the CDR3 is TGTGCTAGTCGCACGGGGGGTGAAAAACTGTTTTTT.

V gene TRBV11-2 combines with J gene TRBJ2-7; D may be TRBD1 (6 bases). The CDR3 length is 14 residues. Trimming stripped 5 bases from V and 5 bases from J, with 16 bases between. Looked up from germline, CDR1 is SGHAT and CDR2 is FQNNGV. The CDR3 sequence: CASSPRVGANEQYF. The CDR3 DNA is TGTGCCAGCAGCCCCCGGGTGGGGGCGAACGAGCAGTACTTC.

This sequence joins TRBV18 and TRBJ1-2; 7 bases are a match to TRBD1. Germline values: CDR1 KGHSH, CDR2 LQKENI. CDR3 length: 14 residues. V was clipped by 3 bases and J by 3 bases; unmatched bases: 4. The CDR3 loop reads CASSPDRAYYGYTF. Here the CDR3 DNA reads TGTGCCAGCTCACCCGACAGGGCGTACTATGGCTACACCTTC. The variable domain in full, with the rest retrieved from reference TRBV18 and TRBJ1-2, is NAGVMQNPRHLVRRRGQEARLRCSPMKGHSHVYWYRQLPEEGLKFMVYLQKENIIDESGMPKERFSAEFPKEGPSILRIQQVVRGDSAAYFCASSPDRAYYGYTFGSGTRLTVV.

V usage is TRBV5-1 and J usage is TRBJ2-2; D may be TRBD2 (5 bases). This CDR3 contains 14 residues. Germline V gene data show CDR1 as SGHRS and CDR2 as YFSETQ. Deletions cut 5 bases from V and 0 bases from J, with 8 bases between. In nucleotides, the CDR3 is TGCGCCAGCAGGGCGGAGGCGAACACCGGGGAGCTGTTTTTT. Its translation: CASRAEANTGELFF.

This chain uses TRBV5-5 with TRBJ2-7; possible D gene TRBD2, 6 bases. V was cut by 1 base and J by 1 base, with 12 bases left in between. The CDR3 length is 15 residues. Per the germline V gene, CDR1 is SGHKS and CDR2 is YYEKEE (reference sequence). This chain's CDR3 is CASSLLPEGSYEQYF. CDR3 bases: TGTGCCAGCAGCTTGCTCCCGGAGGGATCCTACGAGCAGTACTTC.

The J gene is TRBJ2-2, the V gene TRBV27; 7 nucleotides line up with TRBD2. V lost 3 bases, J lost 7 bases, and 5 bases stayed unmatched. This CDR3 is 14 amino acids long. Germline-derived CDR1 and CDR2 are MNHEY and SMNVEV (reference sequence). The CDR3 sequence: CASSFAGVLGELFF. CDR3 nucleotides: TGTGCCAGCAGTTTCGCGGGAGTGCTCGGGGAGCTGTTTTTT.

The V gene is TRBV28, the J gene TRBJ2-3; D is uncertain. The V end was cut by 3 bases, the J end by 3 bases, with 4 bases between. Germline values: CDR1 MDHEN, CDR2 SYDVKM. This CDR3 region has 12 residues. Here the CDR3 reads CASSFVTDTQYF. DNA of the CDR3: TGTGCCAGCAGTTTCGTGACAGATACGCAGTATTTT.

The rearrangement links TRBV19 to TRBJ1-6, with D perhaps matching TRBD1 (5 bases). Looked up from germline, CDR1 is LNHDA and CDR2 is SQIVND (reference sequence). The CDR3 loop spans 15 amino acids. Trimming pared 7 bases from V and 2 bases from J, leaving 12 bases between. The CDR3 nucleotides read TGTGCCAGTAAGCTCGGGGGAACCTATAATTCACCCCTCCACTTT. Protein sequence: CASKLGGTYNSPLHF. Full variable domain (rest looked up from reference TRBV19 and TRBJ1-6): DGGITQSPKYLFRKEGQNVTLSCEQNLNHDAMYWYRQDPGQGLRLIYYSQIVNDFQKGDIAEGYSVSREKKESFPLTVTSAQKNPTAFYLCASKLGGTYNSPLHFGNGTRLTVT.

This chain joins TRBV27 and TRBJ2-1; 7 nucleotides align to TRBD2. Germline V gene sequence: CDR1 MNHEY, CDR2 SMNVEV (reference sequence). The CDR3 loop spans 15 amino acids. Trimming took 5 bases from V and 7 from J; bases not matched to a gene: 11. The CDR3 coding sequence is TGTGCCAGCAGTCTGGAATCGGGAGGTTGGAATGAGCAGTTCTTC. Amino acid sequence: CASSLESGGWNEQFF.

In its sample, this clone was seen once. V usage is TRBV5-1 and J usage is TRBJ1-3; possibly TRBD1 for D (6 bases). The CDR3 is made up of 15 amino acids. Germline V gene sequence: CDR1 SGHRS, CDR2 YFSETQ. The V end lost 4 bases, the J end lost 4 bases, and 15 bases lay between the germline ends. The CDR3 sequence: CASSREQGRGNTIYF. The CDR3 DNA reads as TGCGCCAGCAGCCGGGAACAGGGAAGAGGAAACACCATATATTTT.

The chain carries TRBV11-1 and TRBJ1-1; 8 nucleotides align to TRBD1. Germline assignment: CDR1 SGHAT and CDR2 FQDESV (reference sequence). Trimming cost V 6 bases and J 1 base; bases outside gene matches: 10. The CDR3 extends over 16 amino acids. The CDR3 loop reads CASRHHEGQANTEAFF. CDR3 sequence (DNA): TGTGCCAGCAGACATCACGAGGGACAGGCGAACACTGAAGCTTTCTTT.

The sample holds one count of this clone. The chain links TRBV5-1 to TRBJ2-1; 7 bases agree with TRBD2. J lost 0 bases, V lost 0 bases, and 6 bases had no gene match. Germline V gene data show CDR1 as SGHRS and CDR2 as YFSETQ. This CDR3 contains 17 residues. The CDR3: CASSLAPTSSSYNEQFF. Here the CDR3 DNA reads TGCGCCAGCAGCTTGGCTCCGACTAGCAGCTCCTACAATGAGCAGTTCTTC.

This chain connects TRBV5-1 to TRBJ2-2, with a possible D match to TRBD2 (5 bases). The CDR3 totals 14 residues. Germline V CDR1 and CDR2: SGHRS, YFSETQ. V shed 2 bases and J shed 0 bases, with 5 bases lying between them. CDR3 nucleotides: TGCGCCAGCAGCTTCGGGGCGAACACCGGGGAGCTGTTTTTT. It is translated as CASSFGANTGELFF.

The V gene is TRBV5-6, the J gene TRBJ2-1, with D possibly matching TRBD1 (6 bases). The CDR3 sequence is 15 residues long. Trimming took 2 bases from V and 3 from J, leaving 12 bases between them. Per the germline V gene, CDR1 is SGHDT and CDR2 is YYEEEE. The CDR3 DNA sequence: TGTGCCAGCAGCTTTCAGGGACAAGACTACAATGAGCAGTTCTTC. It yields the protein CASSFQGQDYNEQFF.

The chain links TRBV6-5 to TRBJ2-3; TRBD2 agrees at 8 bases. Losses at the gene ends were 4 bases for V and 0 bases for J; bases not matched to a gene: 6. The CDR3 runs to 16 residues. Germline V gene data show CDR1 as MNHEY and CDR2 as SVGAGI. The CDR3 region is CASSSLSGASTDTQYF. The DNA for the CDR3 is TGTGCCAGCAGTTCACTTAGCGGGGCTAGCACAGATACGCAGTATTTT.

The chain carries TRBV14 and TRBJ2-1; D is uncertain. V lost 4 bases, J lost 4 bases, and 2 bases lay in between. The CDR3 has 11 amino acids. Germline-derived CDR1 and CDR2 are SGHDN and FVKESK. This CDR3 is CASSLYNEQFF. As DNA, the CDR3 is TGTGCCAGCAGCCTATACAATGAGCAGTTCTTC.

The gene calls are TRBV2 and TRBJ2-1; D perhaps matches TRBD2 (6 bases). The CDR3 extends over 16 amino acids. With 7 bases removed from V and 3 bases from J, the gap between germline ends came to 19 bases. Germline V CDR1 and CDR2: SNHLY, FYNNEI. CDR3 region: CASNPITGAGYNEQFF. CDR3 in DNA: TGTGCCAGCAATCCCATTACGGGAGCGGGCTACAATGAGCAGTTCTTC.

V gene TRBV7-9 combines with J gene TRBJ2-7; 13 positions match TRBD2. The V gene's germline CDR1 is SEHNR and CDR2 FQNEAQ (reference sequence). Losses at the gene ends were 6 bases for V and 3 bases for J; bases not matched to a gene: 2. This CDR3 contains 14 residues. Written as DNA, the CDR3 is TGTGCCAGCAGGAGGACTAGCGGGAGCTACGAGCAGTACTTC. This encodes CASRRTSGSYEQYF.

The CDR3, as DNA: TGTGCCAGCAGCCCCCTGCGGGGGCTCCTTTACGAGCAGTACTTC. The encoded protein is CASSPLRGLLYEQYF. The chain combines TRBV7-9 with TRBJ2-7; possible D gene TRBD2, 7 bases. V gave up 5 bases and J gave up 4 bases, with 18 bases separating them. CDR1 is SEHNR, CDR2 FQNEAQ, per germline (reference sequence). This CDR3 spans 15 amino acids. Variable domain in full (rest from reference TRBV7-9 and TRBJ2-7): DTGVSQNPRHKITKRGQNVTFRCDPISEHNRLYWYRQTLGQGPEFLTYFQNEAQLEKSRLLSDRFSAERPKGSFSTLEIQRTEQGDSAMYLCASSPLRGLLYEQYFGPGTRLTVT.

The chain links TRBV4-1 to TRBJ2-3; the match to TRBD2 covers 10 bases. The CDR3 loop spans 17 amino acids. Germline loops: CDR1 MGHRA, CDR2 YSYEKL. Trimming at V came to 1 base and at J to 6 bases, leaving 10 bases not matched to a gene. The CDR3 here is CASSQVHMGLAYDTQYF. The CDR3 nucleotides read TGCGCCAGCAGCCAAGTCCACATGGGACTAGCGTACGATACGCAGTATTTT.

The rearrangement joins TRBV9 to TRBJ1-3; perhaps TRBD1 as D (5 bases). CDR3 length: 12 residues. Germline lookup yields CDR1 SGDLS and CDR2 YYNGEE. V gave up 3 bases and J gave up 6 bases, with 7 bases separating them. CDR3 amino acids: CASSAQANTIYF. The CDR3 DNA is TGTGCCAGCAGCGCACAGGCAAACACCATATATTTT.

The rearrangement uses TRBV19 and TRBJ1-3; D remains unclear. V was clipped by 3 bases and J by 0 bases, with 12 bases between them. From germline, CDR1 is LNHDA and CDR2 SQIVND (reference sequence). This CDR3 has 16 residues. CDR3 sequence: CASSISRSSSGNTIYF. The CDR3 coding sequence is TGTGCCAGTAGTATTTCACGGTCAAGCTCTGGAAACACCATATATTTT.